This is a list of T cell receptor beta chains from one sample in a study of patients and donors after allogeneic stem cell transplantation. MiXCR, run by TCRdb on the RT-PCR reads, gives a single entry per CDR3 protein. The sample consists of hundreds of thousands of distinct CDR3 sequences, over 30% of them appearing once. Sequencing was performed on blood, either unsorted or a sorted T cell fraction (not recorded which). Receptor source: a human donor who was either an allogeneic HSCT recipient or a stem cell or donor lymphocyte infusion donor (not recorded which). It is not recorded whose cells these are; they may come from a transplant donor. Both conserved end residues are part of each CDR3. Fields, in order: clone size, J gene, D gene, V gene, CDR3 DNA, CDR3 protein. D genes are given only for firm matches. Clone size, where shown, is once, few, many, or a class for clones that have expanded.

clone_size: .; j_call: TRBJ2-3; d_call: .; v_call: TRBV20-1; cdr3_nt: TGCAGTGCTTCTTGGAGTAGAAGCACAGATACGCAGTATTTT; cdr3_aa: CSASWSRSTDTQYF
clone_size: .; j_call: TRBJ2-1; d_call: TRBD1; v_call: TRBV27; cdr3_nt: TGTGCCAGCAGTTTACTTGGGACAGGGGGTAATAATGAGCAGTTCTTC; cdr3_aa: CASSLLGTGGNNEQFF
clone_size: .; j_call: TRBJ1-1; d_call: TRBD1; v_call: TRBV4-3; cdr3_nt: TGCGCCAGCAGCCAAGGGGGGACAGGATCACCGGAAGCTTTCTTT; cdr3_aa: CASSQGGTGSPEAFF
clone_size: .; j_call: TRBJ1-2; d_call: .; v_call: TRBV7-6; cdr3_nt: TGTGCCAGCAGCGCCTTTGGGTATGGCTACACCTTC; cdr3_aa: CASSAFGYGYTF
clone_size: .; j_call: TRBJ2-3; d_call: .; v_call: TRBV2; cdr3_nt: TGTGCCAGCAGCCCTGGTTGGGGGACGGGCGGAGATACGCAGTATTTT; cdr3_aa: CASSPGWGTGGDTQYF
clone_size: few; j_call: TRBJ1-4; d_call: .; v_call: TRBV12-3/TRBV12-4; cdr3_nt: TGTGCCAGCAGTTTCTTAGGGGCCGGTAATGAAAAACTGTTTTTT; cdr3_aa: CASSFLGAGNEKLFF
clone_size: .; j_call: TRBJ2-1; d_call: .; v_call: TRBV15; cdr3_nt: TGTGCCACCAGCAGACCATACAATGAGCAGTTCTTC; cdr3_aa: CATSRPYNEQFF
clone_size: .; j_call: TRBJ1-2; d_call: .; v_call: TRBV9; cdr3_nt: TGTGCCAGCAGCGAGGGGACGGGGGACTCTGGCTACACCTTC; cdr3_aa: CASSEGTGDSGYTF
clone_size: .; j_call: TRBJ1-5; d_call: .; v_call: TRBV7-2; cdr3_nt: TGTGCCAGCAGCTTAGTTTACATAGACAGACTGGGATATAGCAATCAGCCCCAGCATTTT; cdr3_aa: CASSLVYIDRLGYSNQPQHF
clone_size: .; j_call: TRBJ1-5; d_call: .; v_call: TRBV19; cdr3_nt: TGTGCCAGTAGTATAGAACAGGGCAATCAGCCCCAGCATTTT; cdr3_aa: CASSIEQGNQPQHF
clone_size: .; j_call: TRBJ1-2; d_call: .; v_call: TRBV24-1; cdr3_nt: TGTGCCACCAGTGATGCGGGGCTAGGGGGCTACACCTTC; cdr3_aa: CATSDAGLGGYTF
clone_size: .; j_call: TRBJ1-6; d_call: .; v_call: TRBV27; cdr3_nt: TGTGCCAGCAGCCCACAGGGAAATTATAATTCACCCCTCCACTTT; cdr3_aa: CASSPQGNYNSPLHF
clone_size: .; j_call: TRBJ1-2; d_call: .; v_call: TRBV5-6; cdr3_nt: TGTGCCAGCAGCTTGTGGGGCGGTAGCTACACCTTC; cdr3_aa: CASSLWGGSYTF
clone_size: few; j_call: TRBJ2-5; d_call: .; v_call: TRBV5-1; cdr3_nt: TGCGCCAGCAGCTTAGTAAGAGAGACCCAGTACTTC; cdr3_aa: CASSLVRETQYF
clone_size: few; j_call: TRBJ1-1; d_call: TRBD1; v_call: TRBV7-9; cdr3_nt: TGTGCCAGCAGCCCAACCCTGGACAGGGAAGGAGCTTTCTTT; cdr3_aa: CASSPTLDREGAFF
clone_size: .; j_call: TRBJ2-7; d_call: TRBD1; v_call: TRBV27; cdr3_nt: TGTGCCAGCAGGATTCCGGGACAGGGGAATTCCGAGCAGTACTTC; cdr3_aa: CASRIPGQGNSEQYF
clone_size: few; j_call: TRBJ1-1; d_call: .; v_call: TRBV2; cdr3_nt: TGTGCCAGCAGAGGTTGGGGGCGGTCAATTGAAGCTTTCTTT; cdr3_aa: CASRGWGRSIEAFF
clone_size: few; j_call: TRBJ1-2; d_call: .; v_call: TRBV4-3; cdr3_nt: TGCGCCAGCAGGCCCGGGACCCCGGGAGGGGGCTACACCTTC; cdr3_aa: CASRPGTPGGGYTF
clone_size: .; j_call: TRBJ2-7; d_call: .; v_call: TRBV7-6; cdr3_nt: TGTGCCAGCAGCTCAAGTATCCCCTACGAGCAGTACTTC; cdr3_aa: CASSSSIPYEQYF
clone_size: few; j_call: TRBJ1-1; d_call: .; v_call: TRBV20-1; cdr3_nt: TGCAGTGCCCTGCAAGGAGGGGGGACTGAAGCTTTCTTT; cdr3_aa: CSALQGGGTEAFF
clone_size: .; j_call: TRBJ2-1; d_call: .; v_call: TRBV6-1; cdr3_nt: TGTGGGGCCCGGGAAACGTTTAACTACAATGAGCAGTTCTTC; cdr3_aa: CGARETFNYNEQFF
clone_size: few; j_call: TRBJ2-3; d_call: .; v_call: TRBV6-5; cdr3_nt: TGTGCCAGCAGTTATTATTCAGCGGGTACCCGGGGTACGCAGTATTTT; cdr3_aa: CASSYYSAGTRGTQYF
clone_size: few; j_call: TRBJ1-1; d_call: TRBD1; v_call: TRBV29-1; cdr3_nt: TGCAGCGGGGTACCGGGACAGGGGACCACTGAAGCTTTCTTT; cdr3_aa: CSGVPGQGTTEAFF
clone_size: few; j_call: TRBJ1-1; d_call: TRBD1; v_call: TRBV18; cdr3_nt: TGTGCCAGCTCACCAACTCGGCAGGGGGGAACTGAAGCTTTCTTT; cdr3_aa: CASSPTRQGGTEAFF
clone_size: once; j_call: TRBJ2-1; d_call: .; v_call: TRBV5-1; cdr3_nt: TGCGCCAGCAGCTTGGAGAGCAGATCCTACAATGAGCAGTTCTTC; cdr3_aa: CASSLESRSYNEQFF
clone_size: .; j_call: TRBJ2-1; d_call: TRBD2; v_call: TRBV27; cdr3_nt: TGTGCCAGCAGTTTATCCCCCCCAGCGGGAGGTTACAATGAGCAGTTCTTC; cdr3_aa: CASSLSPPAGGYNEQFF
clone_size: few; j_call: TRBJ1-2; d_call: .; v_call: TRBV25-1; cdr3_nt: TGTGCCAGCAGTGAAAGGGTGGGGGGTCGTGGCTACACCTTC; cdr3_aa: CASSERVGGRGYTF
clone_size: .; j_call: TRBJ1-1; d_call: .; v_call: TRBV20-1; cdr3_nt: TGCAGTGAGATAGTCAAGTTCGGCACTGAAGCTTTCTTT; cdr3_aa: CSEIVKFGTEAFF
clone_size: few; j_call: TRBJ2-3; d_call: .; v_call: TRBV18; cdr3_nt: TGTGCCAGCTCACCGCCCAAAGGACTAACGGTAGCTACAGATACGCAGTATTTT; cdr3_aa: CASSPPKGLTVATDTQYF
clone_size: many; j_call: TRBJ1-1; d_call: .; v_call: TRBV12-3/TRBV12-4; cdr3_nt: TGTGCCAGCAGTTTAGGACAGCCGATGAGCACTGAAGCTTTCTTT; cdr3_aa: CASSLGQPMSTEAFF
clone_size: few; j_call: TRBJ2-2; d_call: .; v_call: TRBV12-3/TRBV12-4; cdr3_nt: TGTGCCAGCAGAGTCTATGAGAGGACCGGGGAGCTGTTTTTT; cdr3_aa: CASRVYERTGELFF
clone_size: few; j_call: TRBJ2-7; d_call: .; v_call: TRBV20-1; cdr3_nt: TGCAGTGCTAGCGGTAGGGGAGGTAGTTTTCAAAGCTCCTACGAGCAGTACTTC; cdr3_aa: CSASGRGGSFQSSYEQYF
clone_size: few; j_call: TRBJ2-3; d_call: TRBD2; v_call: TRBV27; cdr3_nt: TGTGCCAGCAGCCCGGTGGGAGGGCCGGATACGCAGTATTTT; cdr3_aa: CASSPVGGPDTQYF
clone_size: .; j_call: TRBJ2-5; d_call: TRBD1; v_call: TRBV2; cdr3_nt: TGTGCCAGCAGTGAAGCGGACGGACAGGATACTCAGGAGACCCAGTACTTC; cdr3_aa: CASSEADGQDTQETQYF
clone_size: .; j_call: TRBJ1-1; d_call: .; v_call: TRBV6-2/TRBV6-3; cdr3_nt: TGTGCCAGCACCAGTGGTCCGAGGGCTGAAGCTTTCTTT; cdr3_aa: CASTSGPRAEAFF
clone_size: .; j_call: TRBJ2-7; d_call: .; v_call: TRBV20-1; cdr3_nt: TGCAGTGCCTCGGCAGTTCTCTACGAGCAGTACTTC; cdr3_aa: CSASAVLYEQYF
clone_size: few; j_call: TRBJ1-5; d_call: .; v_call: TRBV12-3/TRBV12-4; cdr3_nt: TGTGCCAGCAGTTTAAAGTGGGGGCGGCAGCCCCAGCATTTT; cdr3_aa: CASSLKWGRQPQHF
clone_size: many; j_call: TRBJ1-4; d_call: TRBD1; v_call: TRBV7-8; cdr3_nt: TGTGCCAGCAGCTCTCTTGTCGGGACAGGGGGCGAAAAACTGTTTTTT; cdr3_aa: CASSSLVGTGGEKLFF
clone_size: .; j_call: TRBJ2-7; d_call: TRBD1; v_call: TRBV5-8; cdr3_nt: TGTGCCAGCAGGGTACCGGGACAGGGCTACGAGCAGTACTTC; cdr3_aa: CASRVPGQGYEQYF
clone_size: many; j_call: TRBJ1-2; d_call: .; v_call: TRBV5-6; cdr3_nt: TGTGCCAGCAGCTTCGGAGATAACTATGGCTACACCTTC; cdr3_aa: CASSFGDNYGYTF
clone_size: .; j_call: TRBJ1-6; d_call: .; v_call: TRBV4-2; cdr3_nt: TGTGCCAGCAGCCAAGATCTGCGTCCAAGCTCACCCCTCCACTTT; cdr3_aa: CASSQDLRPSSPLHF
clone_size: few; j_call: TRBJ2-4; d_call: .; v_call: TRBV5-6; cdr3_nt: TGTGCCAGCAGCTCGGAGGGGAGACGAAACATTCAGTACTTC; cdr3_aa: CASSSEGRRNIQYF